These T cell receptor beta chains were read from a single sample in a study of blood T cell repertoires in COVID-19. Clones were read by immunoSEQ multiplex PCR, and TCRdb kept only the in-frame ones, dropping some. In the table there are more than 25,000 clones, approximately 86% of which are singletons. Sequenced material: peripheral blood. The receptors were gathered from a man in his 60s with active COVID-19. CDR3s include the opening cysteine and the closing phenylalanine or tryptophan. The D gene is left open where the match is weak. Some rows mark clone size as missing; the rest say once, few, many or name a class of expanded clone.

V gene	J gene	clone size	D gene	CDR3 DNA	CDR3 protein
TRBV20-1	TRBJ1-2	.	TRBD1	TGCAGTGCTAGTCAAAGACAGGGGGCGCGAAATGGCTACACCTTC	CSASQRQGARNGYTF
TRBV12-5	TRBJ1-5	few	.	TGTGCTAGTGCCATCAGGGGCCAGCCCCAGCATTTT	CASAIRGQPQHF
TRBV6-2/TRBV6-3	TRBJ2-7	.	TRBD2	TGTGCCAGCAGTTACTCTACTAGCGGGGTGAGGTCCTACGAGCAGTACTTC	CASSYSTSGVRSYEQYF
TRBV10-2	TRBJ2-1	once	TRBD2	TGCGCCAGCAGGAAGACTAGCGGGGGGGCCGGTGAGCAGTTCTTC	CASRKTSGGAGEQFF
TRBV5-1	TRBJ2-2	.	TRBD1	TGCGCCAGCAGCCGGGGACAGGGGGCGTCGAACACCGGGGAGCTGTTTTTT	CASSRGQGASNTGELFF
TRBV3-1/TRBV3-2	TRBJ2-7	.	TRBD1	TGTGCCAGCAGCCGGGGATTGACAGGGAACGAGCAGTACTTC	CASSRGLTGNEQYF
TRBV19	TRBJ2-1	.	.	TGTGCCAGTAGTACAGCGTTCTCCTACAATGAGCAGTTCTTC	CASSTAFSYNEQFF
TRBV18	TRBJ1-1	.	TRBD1	TGTGCCAGCTCACCACCGATCGATATCGGCAGGGGGCTGTCTGAAGCTTTCTTT	CASSPPIDIGRGLSEAFF
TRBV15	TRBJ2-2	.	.	TGTGCCACCAGGTCAACAGGGTTCACCGGGGAGCTGTTTTTT	CATRSTGFTGELFF
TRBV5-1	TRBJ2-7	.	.	TGCGCCAGCAGCCCGGTGGGAGCTTTCTACGAGCAGTACTTC	CASSPVGAFYEQYF
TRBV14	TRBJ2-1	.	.	TGTGCCAGCAGCACAGGTCGGTCGGCGGTCCTAGTGTACAATGAGCAGTTCTTC	CASSTGRSAVLVYNEQFF
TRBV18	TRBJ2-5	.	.	TGTGCCAGCTCACTGTTCCCCAGGGAGACCCAGTACTTC	CASSLFPRETQYF
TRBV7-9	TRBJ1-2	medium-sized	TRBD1	TGTGCCAGCAGCCTAGGACAGGGCGGTAACTATGGCTACACCTTC	CASSLGQGGNYGYTF
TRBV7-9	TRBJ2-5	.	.	TGTGCCAGCAGCTTACGAGGTCAAAGCCAAGAGACCCAGTACTTC	CASSLRGQSQETQYF
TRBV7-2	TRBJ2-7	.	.	TGTGCCAGCAGCTTAGTATGGCAGTCCTCCTACGAGCAGTACTTC	CASSLVWQSSYEQYF
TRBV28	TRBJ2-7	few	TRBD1	TGTGCCAGCAGGCGGACAGGACAATCCTACGAGCAGTACTTC	CASRRTGQSYEQYF
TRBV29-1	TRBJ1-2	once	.	TGCAGCGTTCAAAGTTCAGGTGAAATCGGCTACACCTTC	CSVQSSGEIGYTF
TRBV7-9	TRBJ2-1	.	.	TGTGCCAGCAGCTTAGCGGGTGGCGGGCTATACAATGAGCAGTTCTTC	CASSLAGGGLYNEQFF
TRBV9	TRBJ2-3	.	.	TGTGCCAGCAGCTCCCTTCATGACAGAAACACAGATACGCAGTATTTT	CASSSLHDRNTDTQYF
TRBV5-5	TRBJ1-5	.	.	TGTGCCAGCAGGCAAGGGGGGGTTAGCAATCAGCCCCAGCATTTT	CASRQGGVSNQPQHF
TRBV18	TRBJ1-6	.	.	TGTGCCAGCTCACCAACAGGAGATAATTCACCCCTCCACTTT	CASSPTGDNSPLHF
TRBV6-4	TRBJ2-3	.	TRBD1	TGTGCCAGCAGTGACACAGGGGGTAGCACAGATACGCAGTATTTT	CASSDTGGSTDTQYF
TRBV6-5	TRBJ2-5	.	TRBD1	TGTGCCAGCAGTTACTCTACAGGGGGAGGCGAGACCCAGTACTTC	CASSYSTGGGETQYF
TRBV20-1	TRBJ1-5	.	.	TGCAGTGCTAGTGGTCGACAGGCCAATCAGCCCCAGCATTTT	CSASGRQANQPQHF